This T cell receptor beta chain derives from a study of early T cells in non-severe SARS-CoV-2 infection. The V segment lost 3 bases and the J segment 11 bases; nucleotides outside the gene matches: 6. This CDR3 spans 12 amino acids. Germline loops: CDR1 SNHLY, CDR2 FYNNEI. In its sample, this clonotype was seen many times. In TCRdb, the 5' RACE reads were re-called with MiXCR into one record per CDR3 protein. The sample yields 55,000 to 65,000 distinct CDR3 sequences, roughly 9.7% seen once. Specimen: whole blood. The TCR was taken from an adult who was a healthcare worker with PCR-confirmed SARS-CoV-2 infection or an uninfected control (not recorded which). The rearrangement links TRBV2 to TRBJ1-2; 7 bases match TRBD1. The CDR3 protein is CASSDRGRLYTF. The DNA for the CDR3 is TGTGCCAGCAGTGATAGGGGGCGCCTTTACACCTTC.